Shown below are 23 T cell receptor beta chains from a single sample sequenced in a study of control samples from healthy donors and cancer patients (dated by TCRdb to the early 2020s). The library was obtained by the immunoSEQ multiplex PCR assay. This immuneACCESS table, as held by TCRdb, lists in-frame sequences with V and J called but not all clones. Of the missing ones, under half trace to an unresolved V gene in checked studies; the others have no known cause. Counted in this sample were tens of thousands of clones; around 80% of them appeared once. Of the sample, over 9% is held by the ten largest clones. Material: blood. The source of these receptors is a man aged 65 to 85 in good health.

The CDR3 nucleotides read TGTGCCAGCAGACGGTCCCGGACTAGCTTAGGAGAGCAGTACTTC. Translated, it gives CASRRSRTSLGEQYF. The chain carries TRBV13 and TRBJ2-7; TRBD2 aligns across 8 bases. Trimming took 6 bases from V and 7 from J; bases not matched to a gene: 14. Germline CDR1 is PRHDT and CDR2 is FYEKMQ (reference sequence). The CDR3 covers 15 residues.

The chain has TRBV2 and TRBJ2-5, with TRBD1 matching over 7 bases. Trimming at V came to 10 bases and at J to 4 bases, leaving 18 bases not matched to a gene. CDR1 SNHLY and CDR2 FYNNEI come from the germline V gene. This CDR3 comprises 16 residues. In nucleotides, the CDR3 is TGTGCCAACCTCACCGGGGTCCAGGGGGTCGTAGAGACCCAGTACTTC. Protein product: CANLTGVQGVVETQYF.

The V and J genes are TRBV9 and TRBJ2-1; 12 bases line up with TRBD2. Germline V CDR1 and CDR2: SGDLS, YYNGEE. Unmatched junction bases numbered 9, after V lost 2 bases and J lost 3 bases. The CDR3 totals 18 residues. For the CDR3, the DNA is TGTGCCAGCAGCGTTCTAGCGGGGGGGACCTCTTTCTACAATGAGCAGTTCTTC. Protein: CASSVLAGGTSFYNEQFF.

This clone was detected a few times. This sequence joins TRBV6-6 and TRBJ2-3; TRBD2 matches 12 bases. Germline CDR1 MNHNY, CDR2 SVGAGI (reference sequence). This CDR3 comprises 16 residues. V lost 2 bases, J lost 5 bases, and 5 bases stayed unmatched. CDR3 in amino acids: CASSYSLAGGQDTQYF. As DNA, the CDR3 is TGTGCCAGCAGTTACAGTCTAGCGGGGGGGCAAGATACGCAGTATTTT.

The rearrangement joins TRBV14 to TRBJ1-2, with a possible D match to TRBD1 (6 bases). V lost 0 bases, J lost 4 bases, and 18 bases lay in between. Germline V lookup: CDR1 SGHDN, CDR2 FVKESK. CDR3 length: 17 residues. This chain's CDR3 is CASSQDKGHLIFYGYTF. DNA of the CDR3: TGTGCCAGCAGCCAAGATAAGGGACATCTTATTTTCTATGGCTACACCTTC. Using reference TRBV14 and TRBJ1-2 for the parts outside the CDR3, the full variable domain is EAGVTQFPSHSVIEKGQTVTLRCDPISGHDNLYWYRRVMGKEIKFLLHFVKESKQDESGMPNNRFLAERTGGTYSTLKVQPAELEDSGVYFCASSQDKGHLIFYGYTFGSGTRLTVV.

This chain connects TRBV28 to TRBJ2-5; 8 nucleotides line up with TRBD2. Trimming cost V 1 base and J 4 bases; bases outside gene matches: 5. The CDR3 spans 15 residues. In germline, CDR1 is MDHEN, CDR2 SYDVKM. In DNA, the CDR3 is TGTGCCAGCAGTTTATACGGGAGGGGCCCAGAGACCCAGTACTTC. This codes for CASSLYGRGPETQYF.

This clone came up once. The chain has TRBV19 and TRBJ2-1, with a weak D call TRBD1 (6 bases). The CDR3 length is 13 residues. The V gene lost 8 bases and the J gene lost 4 bases, with 12 bases spanning the gap. Germline assignment: CDR1 LNHDA and CDR2 SQIVND (reference sequence). DNA of the CDR3: TGTGCCAGTTCGACAGGCAGATACAATGAGCAGTTCTTC. Protein product: CASSTGRYNEQFF. Full variable domain (remainder filled in from reference TRBV19 and TRBJ2-1): DGGITQSPKYLFRKEGQNVTLSCEQNLNHDAMYWYRQDPGQGLRLIYYSQIVNDFQKGDIAEGYSVSREKKESFPLTVTSAQKNPTAFYLCASSTGRYNEQFFGPGTRLTVL.

The V call is TRBV28, the J call TRBJ1-2; D is uncertain. The CDR3 is 17 residues long. Trimming pared 5 bases from V and 0 bases from J, leaving 19 bases between. Germline-derived CDR1 and CDR2 are MDHEN and SYDVKM. The CDR3 nucleotides are TGTGCCAGCAGTCCATTTTTTCGGACGCACGCTAACTATGGCTACACCTTC. Amino acids: CASSPFFRTHANYGYTF.

V and J are TRBV6-1 and TRBJ2-5; weak D call: TRBD1 (6 bases). Germline V gene lookup returns CDR1 MNHNS and CDR2 SASEGT. CDR3 length: 15 amino acids. The germline V and J ends were trimmed by 6 bases and 3 bases, with 17 bases remaining between them. DNA of the CDR3: TGTGCCAGCAGGTATCTGGGACACTCCGAAGAGACCCAGTACTTC. It encodes CASRYLGHSEETQYF.

This clone showed up just a few times. The gene calls are TRBV12-3 or TRBV12-4 and TRBJ1-5; unclear D gene. The V end was cut by 5 bases, the J end by 5 bases, with 7 bases between. The CDR3 has 12 residues. The CDR3 sequence: CASSDRYQPQHF. CDR3 coding DNA: TGTGCCAGCAGTGACCGTTATCAGCCCCAGCATTTT.

This clone is medium-sized (0.01 to 0.1%). This chain links TRBV11-2 with TRBJ1-1, with D tentatively TRBD1 (6 bases). The CDR3 runs 15 residues. The ends were cut back, 4 bases at V and 8 bases at J, with 20 bases in the middle. The V gene's germline CDR1 is SGHAT and CDR2 FQNNGV. Here the CDR3 reads CASSSIQGLGLEAFF. Written as DNA, the CDR3 is TGTGCCAGCAGCTCCATACAGGGTTTGGGGCTAGAAGCTTTCTTT.

V is TRBV5-8 and J is TRBJ1-4; possible D gene TRBD1, 5 bases. V was clipped by 4 bases and J by 3 bases, with 16 bases between them. Germline CDR1 is SGHTS and CDR2 is YDEGEE. This CDR3 is 16 amino acids long. The CDR3 region has the DNA TGTGCCAGCAGCCTTACCGGGGGACGGCCTAATGAAAAACTGTTTTTT. This gives the protein CASSLTGGRPNEKLFF.

The chain couples TRBV11-3 to TRBJ2-1, with D uncertain. Germline lookup yields CDR1 SGHNT and CDR2 YENEEA. V was clipped by 2 bases and J by 6 bases, with 14 bases between them. This CDR3 contains 15 residues. The CDR3: CASSLFAAVGNEQFF. The CDR3 DNA follows: TGTGCCAGCAGCTTATTCGCGGCGGTAGGCAATGAGCAGTTCTTC.

V gene TRBV3-1 (or the pseudogene TRBV3-2) combines with J gene TRBJ2-5; D may be TRBD2 (7 bases). The CDR3 loop spans 15 amino acids. CDR1 is LGHDT, CDR2 YNNKEL, per germline (reference sequence). V lost 2 bases to trimming and J lost 5 bases, with 15 bases between them. The CDR3 loop reads CASSQSRGASETQYF. The CDR3 nucleotides read TGTGCCAGCAGCCAAAGTCGGGGGGCTAGTGAGACCCAGTACTTC.

This clone has just a few counts. The chain carries TRBV5-6 and TRBJ1-2; no reliable D call. The length of the CDR3 is 14 residues. Per germline, CDR1 SGHDT and CDR2 YYEEEE. With 1 base removed from V and 1 base from J, the gap between germline ends came to 8 bases. The CDR3 nucleotides are TGTGCCAGCAGCTTGTATCCGGTTAACTATGGCTACACCTTC. Its protein product is CASSLYPVNYGYTF.

The chain joins TRBV5-6 to TRBJ1-1; D is undetermined. Germline lookup yields CDR1 SGHDT and CDR2 YYEEEE. With 3 bases removed from V and 1 base from J, the gap between germline ends came to 13 bases. The CDR3 is made up of 15 amino acids. The CDR3, as DNA: TGTGCCAGCAGCTCCGCCGCACAAGGGAACACTGAAGCTTTCTTT. This gives the protein CASSSAAQGNTEAFF.

In its sample, this clone was seen a few times. The rearrangement uses TRBV5-8 and TRBJ1-5; no definite D call. V lost 2 bases, J lost 3 bases, and 6 bases lay in between. The CDR3 is 13 residues long. Per the germline V gene, CDR1 is SGHTS and CDR2 is YDEGEE. The CDR3 sequence: CASSLHLNQPQHF. The CDR3 DNA reads as TGTGCCAGCAGCTTACACCTCAATCAGCCCCAGCATTTT.

The J gene is TRBJ2-3, the V gene TRBV4-1; D may be TRBD2 (5 bases). V was trimmed by 5 bases and J by 3 bases, leaving 18 bases between them. CDR1 and CDR2 (germline): MGHRA, YSYEKL. The CDR3 has 16 residues. CDR3 amino acids: CASSNQLGLGTDTQYF. In nucleotides, the CDR3 is TGCGCCAGCAGCAACCAACTAGGGCTAGGGACAGATACGCAGTATTTT.

V gene TRBV19 combines with J gene TRBJ1-6; possible D gene TRBD1, 5 bases. The CDR3 sequence is 17 residues long. The V end lost 3 bases, the J end lost 9 bases, and 21 bases lay between the germline ends. Germline V lookup: CDR1 LNHDA, CDR2 SQIVND (reference sequence). The CDR3: CASSMGRDSPGGSPLHF. In DNA, the CDR3 is TGTGCCAGTAGTATGGGTCGAGACAGTCCTGGCGGTTCACCCCTCCACTTT.

The chain links TRBV2 to TRBJ1-5; tentatively, D is TRBD1 (5 bases). Trimming took off 6 bases at V and 3 bases at J, with 12 bases between the two ends. The CDR3 contains 14 residues. Per the germline V gene, CDR1 is SNHLY and CDR2 is FYNNEI. CDR3 in amino acids: CASRMTVNNQPQHF. CDR3 coding DNA: TGTGCCAGCAGGATGACAGTTAACAATCAGCCCCAGCATTTT.

This clone was detected once. V gene TRBV5-4 combines with J gene TRBJ1-1, with 10 positions matching TRBD1. This CDR3 region has 15 residues. The ends lost 5 bases at V and 4 bases at J; junction bases unmatched: 8. From germline, CDR1 is SGHNT and CDR2 YYREEE (reference sequence). In DNA form, the CDR3 reads TGTGCCAGCAGGAAGACAGGGGGCGCTTCCACTGAAGCTTTCTTT. It translates to CASRKTGGASTEAFF.

The V and J genes are TRBV28 and TRBJ1-1; 8 bases are a match to TRBD1. The CDR3 runs to 15 residues. The junction had 7 bases not matched to a gene; V was cut back by 3 bases and J by 4 bases. Germline V gene lookup returns CDR1 MDHEN and CDR2 SYDVKM. CDR3 DNA: TGTGCCAGCAGTTTTATAGGACAGGGAGCCACTGAAGCTTTCTTT. It codes for CASSFIGQGATEAFF.

The chain has TRBV20-1 and TRBJ2-3; maybe TRBD2 (5 bases). V lost 3 bases, J lost 5 bases, and 18 bases lay in between. The CDR3 has 15 residues. Germline-derived CDR1 and CDR2 are DFQATT and SNEGSKA (reference sequence). The chain's CDR3 is CSASPALDWGDTQYF. The DNA for the CDR3 is TGCAGTGCTAGTCCCGCTCTGGACTGGGGAGATACGCAGTATTTT.